This is a list of T cell receptor beta chains from one sample in a study of T cell responses to AZD1222 COVID-19 vaccine. Some clones are missing from TCRdb's copy, which holds only in-frame ones; the method was immunoSEQ multiplex PCR. The sample has approximately 100,000 clones; 70% to 90% are singletons. This specimen consisted of peripheral blood, obtained 28 days after the second AZD1222 dose. These TCRs come from an adult who received the AZD1222 COVID-19 vaccine. The CDR3 runs from the conserved cysteine through the conserved F or W. D genes are given only for firm matches. The size field is filled for only some rows; it gives once, few, many or a size class.

V: TRBV4-3; D: .; J: TRBJ2-3; size: .; CDR3: CASSQDYDYRTDTQYF; DNA: TGCGCCAGCAGCCAAGATTACGACTATCGCACAGATACGCAGTATTTT
V: TRBV11-2; D: .; J: TRBJ1-2; size: .; CDR3: CASSFVLTSMATNYGYTF; DNA: TGTGCCAGCAGCTTTGTCCTTACTAGTATGGCTACGAACTATGGCTACACCTTC
V: TRBV28; D: .; J: TRBJ1-5; size: once; CDR3: CASSLVGSNQPQHF; DNA: TGTGCCAGCAGTTTGGTGGGGAGCAATCAGCCCCAGCATTTT
V: TRBV9; D: .; J: TRBJ1-1; size: .; CDR3: CASSVDYRGSLTEAFF; DNA: TGTGCCAGCAGCGTAGATTATCGGGGGAGTCTTACTGAAGCTTTCTTT
V: TRBV29-1; D: .; J: TRBJ1-1; size: .; CDR3: CSVEIQVTRNTEAFF; DNA: TGCAGCGTTGAGATTCAGGTTACCAGGAACACTGAAGCTTTCTTT
V: TRBV6-2/TRBV6-3; D: TRBD2; J: TRBJ2-7; size: .; CDR3: CASSFWTSGSGDEQYF; DNA: TGTGCCAGCAGTTTCTGGACTAGCGGGAGCGGGGACGAGCAGTACTTC
V: TRBV5-4; D: .; J: TRBJ1-4; size: once; CDR3: CASSLGSGSHESTF; DNA: TGTGCCAGCAGCTTGGGATCGGGCAGCCACGAGTCGACTTTT
V: TRBV7-2; D: .; J: TRBJ1-1; size: .; CDR3: CASSPGVQTTEAFF; DNA: TGTGCCAGCAGCCCAGGGGTCCAGACCACTGAAGCTTTCTTT
V: TRBV6-5; D: TRBD1; J: TRBJ1-5; size: .; CDR3: CASRSGGANQPQHF; DNA: TGTGCCAGCAGATCAGGGGGGGCCAATCAGCCCCAGCATTTT
V: TRBV19; D: .; J: TRBJ1-1; size: .; CDR3: CGRTEAFF; DNA: TGTGGGAGGACTGAAGCTTTCTTT
V: TRBV12-3/TRBV12-4; D: TRBD1; J: TRBJ2-3; size: .; CDR3: CASSRQGADTQYF; DNA: TGTGCCAGCAGTCGACAGGGTGCAGATACGCAGTATTTT
V: TRBV10-3; D: .; J: TRBJ1-2; size: .; CDR3: CAISESVYGYTF; DNA: TGTGCCATCAGTGAGTCAGTCTATGGCTACACCTTC
V: TRBV28; D: TRBD1; J: TRBJ2-7; size: .; CDR3: CASSTTRGTSEQYF; DNA: TGTGCCAGCAGTACAACCAGGGGGACGTCCGAGCAGTACTTC
V: TRBV24-1; D: TRBD1; J: TRBJ1-5; size: .; CDR3: CATSDPGQGDQPQHF; DNA: TGTGCCACCAGTGACCCCGGACAGGGTGACCAGCCCCAGCATTTT
V: TRBV12-3/TRBV12-4; D: .; J: TRBJ1-2; size: .; CDR3: CASSLTGGYTF; DNA: TGTGCCAGCAGTTTAACCGGAGGCTACACCTTC
V: TRBV6-2/TRBV6-3; D: .; J: TRBJ2-5; size: .; CDR3: CASSYLLGVQETQYF; DNA: TGTGCCAGCAGTTACCTCCTGGGGGTGCAAGAGACCCAGTACTTC